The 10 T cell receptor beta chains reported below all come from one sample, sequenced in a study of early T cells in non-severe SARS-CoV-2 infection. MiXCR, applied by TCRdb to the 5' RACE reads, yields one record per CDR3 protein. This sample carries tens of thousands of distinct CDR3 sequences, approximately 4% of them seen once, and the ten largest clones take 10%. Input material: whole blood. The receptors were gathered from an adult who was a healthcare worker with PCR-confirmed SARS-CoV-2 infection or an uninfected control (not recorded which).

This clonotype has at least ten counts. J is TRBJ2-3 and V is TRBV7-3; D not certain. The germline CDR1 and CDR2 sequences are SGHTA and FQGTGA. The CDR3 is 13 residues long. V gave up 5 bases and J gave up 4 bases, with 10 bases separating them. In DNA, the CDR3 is TGTGCCAGCAGCCAGGAACTCGCAGATACGCAGTATTTT. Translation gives CASSQELADTQYF.

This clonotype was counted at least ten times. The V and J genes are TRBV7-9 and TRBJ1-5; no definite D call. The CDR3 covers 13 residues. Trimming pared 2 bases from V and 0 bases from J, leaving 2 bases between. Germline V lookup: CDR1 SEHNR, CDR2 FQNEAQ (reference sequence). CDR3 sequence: CASSLHSNQPQHF. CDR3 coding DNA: TGTGCCAGCAGCTTACATAGCAATCAGCCCCAGCATTTT.

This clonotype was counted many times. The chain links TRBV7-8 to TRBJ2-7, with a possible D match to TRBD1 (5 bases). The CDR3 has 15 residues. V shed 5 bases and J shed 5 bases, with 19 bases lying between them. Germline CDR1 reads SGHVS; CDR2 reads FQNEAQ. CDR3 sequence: CASSITAQAPHEQYF. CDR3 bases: TGTGCCAGCAGCATAACAGCACAGGCCCCCCACGAGCAGTACTTC.

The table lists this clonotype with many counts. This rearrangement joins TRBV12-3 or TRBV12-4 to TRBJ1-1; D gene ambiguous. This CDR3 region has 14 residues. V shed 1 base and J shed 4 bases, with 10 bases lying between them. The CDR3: CASSLGGWGTEAFF. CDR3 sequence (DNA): TGTGCCAGCAGTTTAGGTGGTTGGGGCACTGAAGCTTTCTTT.

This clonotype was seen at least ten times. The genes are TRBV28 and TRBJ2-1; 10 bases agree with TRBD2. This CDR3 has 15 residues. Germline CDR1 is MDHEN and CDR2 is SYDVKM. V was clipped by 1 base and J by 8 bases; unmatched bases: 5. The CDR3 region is CASSLFTSGTDEQFF. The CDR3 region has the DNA TGTGCCAGCAGTTTATTTACTAGCGGGACCGATGAGCAGTTCTTC.

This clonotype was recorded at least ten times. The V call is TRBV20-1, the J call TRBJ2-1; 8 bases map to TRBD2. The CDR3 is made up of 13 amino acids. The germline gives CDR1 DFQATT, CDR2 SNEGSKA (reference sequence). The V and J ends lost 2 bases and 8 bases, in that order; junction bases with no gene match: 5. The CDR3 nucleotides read TGCAGTGCTAGAAGCGGGAGAGTCGATGAGCAGTTCTTC. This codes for CSARSGRVDEQFF.

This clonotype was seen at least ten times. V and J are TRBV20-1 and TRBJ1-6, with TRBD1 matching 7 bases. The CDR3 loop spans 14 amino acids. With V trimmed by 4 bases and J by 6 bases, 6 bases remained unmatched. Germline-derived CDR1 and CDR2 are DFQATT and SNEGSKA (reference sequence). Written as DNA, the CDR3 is TGCAGTGCTAACGACAGGGTTAGTAATTCACCCCTCCACTTT. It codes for CSANDRVSNSPLHF.

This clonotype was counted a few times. CDR3 nucleotides: TGTGCCAGCAGCGTAGATCCCTCGCAGACAGATACGCAGTATTTT. This sequence encodes CASSVDPSQTDTQYF. The chain joins TRBV9 to TRBJ2-3; D unclear. The V end lost 0 bases, the J end lost 3 bases, and 11 bases lay between the germline ends. The length of the CDR3 is 15 residues. CDR1 is SGDLS and CDR2 is YYNGEE in the germline V gene.

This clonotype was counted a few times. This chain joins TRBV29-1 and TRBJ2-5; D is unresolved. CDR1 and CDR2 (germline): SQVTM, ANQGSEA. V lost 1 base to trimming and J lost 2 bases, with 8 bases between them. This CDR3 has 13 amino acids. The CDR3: CSVEGDFQETQYF. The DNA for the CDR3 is TGCAGCGTTGAAGGCGACTTTCAAGAGACCCAGTACTTC. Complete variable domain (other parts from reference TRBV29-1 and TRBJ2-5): SAVISQKPSRDICQRGTSLTIQCQVDSQVTMMFWYRQQPGQSLTLIATANQGSEATYESGFVIDKFPISRPNLTFSTLTVSNMSPEDSSIYLCSVEGDFQETQYFGPGTRLLVL.

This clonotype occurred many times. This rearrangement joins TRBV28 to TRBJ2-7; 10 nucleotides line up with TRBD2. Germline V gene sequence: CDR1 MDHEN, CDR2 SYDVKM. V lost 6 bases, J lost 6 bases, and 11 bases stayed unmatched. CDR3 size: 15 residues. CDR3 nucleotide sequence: TGTGCCAGCAGGCACCTTCGTAGCGGGAGGCCCGAGCAGTACTTC. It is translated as CASRHLRSGRPEQYF.